This paragraph reports one TCR beta chain. The data derive from a study of blood T cell repertoires in COVID-19. Study background: The samples span acute and convalescent COVID-19 from the United States, Italy and Spain. Nucleic acid was either cDNA or gDNA, and it came from T cells, B-cell-depleted T cells, or PBMCs.

The CDR3 length is 15 residues. Losses at the gene ends were 0 bases for V and 3 bases for J; bases not matched to a gene: 2. Germline V gives CDR1 MNHNY, CDR2 SVGAGI (reference sequence). Generated by immunoSEQ multiplex PCR, the TCRdb table keeps only in-frame clones and is missing some. The profile covers more than 10,000 clones, with roughly 80% appearing a single time and roughly 43% taken by the ten largest. This clonotype was sampled from a woman aged 80 or over with acute or convalescent COVID-19. The specimen was peripheral blood. The chain employs TRBV6-6 and TRBJ2-1; 7 nucleotides line up with TRBD2. The CDR3 DNA reads as TGTGCCAGCAGTTACTCTGGGGGGGACTACAATGAGCAGTTCTTC. It translates to CASSYSGGDYNEQFF.